A selection of T cell receptor beta chains follows, all from one sample in a study of PD-L1 blockade in urothelial cancer. Method: immunoSEQ multiplex PCR; TCRdb's copy keeps in-frame clones and lacks some. Here the sample spans roughly 130,000 clones, around 85% being singletons. The sequencing used PBMCs, collected around atezolizumab (anti-PD-L1) treatment. The source is a man in his fifties or sixties with urothelial cancer. CDR3s include the opening cysteine and the closing phenylalanine or tryptophan. A D gene is named only where the DNA matches it firmly. Size tells how often a clone was seen (once, few, many) or the class of an expanded clone, and some rows leave it out.

size	V	J	D	DNA	CDR3
NA	TRBV7-2	TRBJ2-5	NA	TGTGCCAGCAGCACCATAGGAACCCGGGAGGAGACCCAGTACTTC	CASSTIGTREETQYF
NA	TRBV5-1	TRBJ2-1	TRBD2	TGCGCCAGCAGCGCAGGACTAGCGGTAAATGAGCAGTTCTTC	CASSAGLAVNEQFF
NA	TRBV6-5	TRBJ2-1	TRBD2	TGTGCCAGCCGGCCGCTAGCGGTTTACAATGAGCAGTTCTTC	CASRPLAVYNEQFF
NA	TRBV9	TRBJ2-2	TRBD2	TGTGCCAGCAGCGTTGCGGGAGGGCCCGGGGAGCTGTTTTTT	CASSVAGGPGELFF
NA	TRBV19	TRBJ2-1	TRBD2	TGTGCCAGTAGTATGAGGGAGGGCCATGAGCAGTTCTTC	CASSMREGHEQFF
NA	TRBV5-6	TRBJ2-6	NA	TGTGCCAGCAGCTTCAGCGGCGGTTCCGGGGCCAACGTCCTGACTTTC	CASSFSGGSGANVLTF
NA	TRBV4-2	TRBJ1-4	TRBD1	TGTGCCAGCAGCCAAACCGGGGGGACAGGAGGTGAAAAACTGTTTTTT	CASSQTGGTGGEKLFF
NA	TRBV7-2	TRBJ2-7	TRBD2	TGTGCCAGCAGCTCCTCGGGACTAGCGGTTGACGAGCAGTACTTC	CASSSSGLAVDEQYF
NA	TRBV5-1	TRBJ2-7	NA	TGCGCCAGCAGCTTGGGCAGGGACTACGAGCAGTACTTC	CASSLGRDYEQYF
NA	TRBV7-7	TRBJ2-5	NA	TGTGCTAGCAGCCCAGGGTCTCGGGAGACCCAGTACTTC	CASSPGSRETQYF
NA	TRBV6-1	TRBJ2-1	TRBD2	TGTGCCAGCAGTGAAGCGCTAGCGGGAGGGCCCAATGAGCAGTTCTTC	CASSEALAGGPNEQFF
many	TRBV7-9	TRBJ2-3	NA	TGTGCCAGCAGCTTAGCGTTTATGGATACGCAGTATTTT	CASSLAFMDTQYF
NA	TRBV28	TRBJ1-2	NA	TGTGCCAGCACCCACGCGGGAAACTATGGCTACACCTTC	CASTHAGNYGYTF
once	TRBV12-5	TRBJ2-3	TRBD2	TGTGCTAGTGGCTCTCTTACTAGCGGTAATACGCAGTATTTT	CASGSLTSGNTQYF
NA	TRBV7-9	TRBJ1-1	NA	TGTGCCAGCCCCCCCACCCCAGGGTCCAACACTGAAGCTTTCTTT	CASPPTPGSNTEAFF
NA	TRBV5-1	TRBJ1-1	NA	TGCGCCAGCAGCCGCCAGGGGTCCACTGAAGCTTTCTTT	CASSRQGSTEAFF
NA	TRBV30	TRBJ2-1	TRBD2	TGTGCCTGGACCGAATCGGAGCGGGAGAGCGGGGTGTCCTACAATGAGCAGTTCTTC	CAWTESERESGVSYNEQFF
NA	TRBV18	TRBJ2-1	TRBD1	TGTGCCAGCTCACCGGGACAGGGGCCACCCGCTTTGAATGAGCAGTTCTTC	CASSPGQGPPALNEQFF
NA	TRBV5-4	TRBJ2-1	TRBD2	TGTGCCAGCAGCTTGAGACTAGCGGGAGTAGAGCAGTTCTTC	CASSLRLAGVEQFF
NA	TRBV6-5	TRBJ1-1	NA	TGTGCCAGCAGTTACGTTCCCACCGGGAACACTGAAGCTTTCTTT	CASSYVPTGNTEAFF
NA	TRBV28	TRBJ1-5	NA	TGTGCCAGCAGTTTAGGGGGGTTTGTTAGCAATCAGCCCCAGCATTTT	CASSLGGFVSNQPQHF
NA	TRBV1	TRBJ2-5	NA	TGCACCAGTCTGACTAGCGGGAGTGGGGAGACCCAGTACTTC	CTSLTSGSGETQYF
NA	TRBV20-1	TRBJ1-3	NA	TGCAGTGCTACTCCTGGAAACACCATATATTTT	CSATPGNTIYF
NA	TRBV25-1	TRBJ1-2	TRBD1	TGTGCCAGCAGTGATTCCGGGACAGGGAAGAACTATGGCTACACCTTC	CASSDSGTGKNYGYTF
few	TRBV7-9	TRBJ2-1	TRBD2	TGTGCCAGCAGCACGGGACTAGCGAGATACAATGAGCAGTTCTTC	CASSTGLARYNEQFF
once	TRBV19	TRBJ2-7	NA	TGTGCCAGTAGTCCGTCTCATCGGGGCTACGAGCAGTACTTC	CASSPSHRGYEQYF
NA	TRBV7-2	TRBJ2-1	NA	TGTGCCAGCAGCCTGCAGGGCCGCGAGCAGTTCTTC	CASSLQGREQFF
few	TRBV9	TRBJ2-7	NA	TGTGCCAGCAGCGTAGGAGACAGGTCACCAGAACTACAGTACTTC	CASSVGDRSPELQYF